This passage covers 17 T cell receptor beta chains from one sample sequenced in a study of blood T cells in healthy people across ages. Primed by a sample-barcoded 5' primer and a J-beta primer mix, a second PCR proceeded for about 6 to 11 cycles. Via MiXCR, TCRdb re-called the 5' RACE reads, giving one row per CDR3 protein. The sample shows about 1.8 million distinct CDR3 sequences, around half of them seen only once. Material: blood. The receptor set was obtained from a woman aged 40 to 55 in good health.

This clonotype occurred a few times. The V call is TRBV11-2, the J call TRBJ2-3, with D possibly TRBD2 on 7 matching bases. Germline CDR1 SGHAT, CDR2 FQNNGV. The CDR3 has 12 amino acids. The ends were cut back, 10 bases at V and 6 bases at J, with 14 bases in the middle. The CDR3 reads CATREGGDTQYF. CDR3 DNA: TGTGCCACCCGAGAGGGGGGGGATACGCAGTATTTT.

J is TRBJ2-3 and V is TRBV7-2, with D possibly being TRBD1 or TRBD2 (5 bases each). The CDR3 length is 15 residues. The ends were cut back, 5 bases at V and 5 bases at J, with 17 bases in the middle. Germline assignment: CDR1 SGHTA and CDR2 FQGNSA. The CDR3 is CASSPGTRGVDTQYF. The CDR3, as DNA: TGTGCCAGCAGCCCCGGGACGAGGGGTGTAGATACGCAGTATTTT.

The chain recombines TRBV14 with TRBJ2-3, with D uncertain. The germline V and J ends were trimmed by 1 base and 1 base, with 9 bases remaining between them. Germline V gene data show CDR1 as SGHDN and CDR2 as FVKESK. The CDR3 length is 15 residues. The CDR3 region has the DNA TGTGCCAGCAGCCAAGGTACCTTCGGCACAGATACGCAGTATTTT. Amino acids: CASSQGTFGTDTQYF.

This clonotype occurred a few times. The chain combines TRBV20-1 with TRBJ1-4, with D maybe TRBD1 (5 bases). Germline lookup yields CDR1 DFQATT and CDR2 SNEGSKA (reference sequence). This CDR3 has 17 amino acids. The V end lost 1 base, the J end lost 4 bases, and 19 bases lay between the germline ends. CDR3 in amino acids: CSARGDSPSAFNEKLFF. In nucleotides, the CDR3 is TGCAGTGCTAGAGGGGACTCCCCTTCAGCCTTTAATGAAAAACTGTTTTTT.

This clonotype occurred once. The V call is TRBV11-2, the J call TRBJ2-7; D might be TRBD2 (5 bases). This CDR3 contains 14 residues. Trimming took 0 bases from V and 3 from J, leaving 9 bases between them. CDR1 is SGHAT and CDR2 is FQNNGV in the germline V gene. The CDR3 DNA follows: TGTGCCAGCAGCTTAGAGCTCGGGGACTACGAGCAGTACTTC. It encodes CASSLELGDYEQYF.

This clonotype appeared a single time. The CDR3 protein is CASSPTDRTFASGANVLTF. DNA for the CDR3: TGTGCCAGCAGCCCGACGGACAGAACTTTCGCCTCTGGGGCCAACGTCCTGACTTTC. This rearrangement joins TRBV7-2 to TRBJ2-6; tentative D call: TRBD1 (6 bases). The length of the CDR3 is 19 residues. Germline-derived CDR1 and CDR2 are SGHTA and FQGNSA. Trimming shortened V by 5 bases and J by 0 bases, and 20 bases separated the two germline ends.

The chain employs TRBV7-2 and TRBJ2-3, with D unclear. Germline V gene sequence: CDR1 SGHTA, CDR2 FQGNSA. V dropped 2 bases and J dropped 4 bases, with 13 bases sitting between them. CDR3 size: 15 residues. CDR3 nucleotide sequence: TGTGCCAGCAGCTTATCGCAGGCGAACTCAGATACGCAGTATTTT. As protein: CASSLSQANSDTQYF.

V usage is TRBV24-1 and J usage is TRBJ1-5; D remains unclear. V lost 5 bases, J lost 1 base, and 2 bases lay in between. The CDR3 has 12 amino acids. CDR1 and CDR2 (germline): KGHDR, SFDVKD. The CDR3 DNA is TGTGCCACCAGTGGGAGCAATCAGCCCCAGCATTTT. The encoded protein is CATSGSNQPQHF.

This clonotype has only one observation. V is TRBV2 and J is TRBJ1-4, with D unresolved. In germline, CDR1 is SNHLY, CDR2 FYNNEI. The CDR3 has 14 amino acids. V was shortened by 1 base and J by 0 bases, with 3 bases between the two germline ends. The CDR3 nucleotides read TGTGCCAGCAGTGAAGTGACAACTAATGAAAAACTGTTTTTT. Translating gives CASSEVTTNEKLFF.

This clonotype was counted only a few times. The genes are TRBV7-6 and TRBJ2-7, with a possible D match to TRBD2 (6 bases). Trimming removed 5 bases at V and 1 base at J, with 15 bases between. This CDR3 has 15 residues. CDR1 SGHVS and CDR2 FNYEAQ come from the germline V gene. The CDR3 loop is CASSPGGSGSYEQYF. The CDR3 bases are TGTGCCAGCAGCCCCGGCGGTAGCGGTTCCTACGAGCAGTACTTC.

The chain is built from TRBV5-1 and TRBJ2-5; D gene unclear. Germline V lookup: CDR1 SGHRS, CDR2 YFSETQ. The CDR3 extends over 13 amino acids. The V and J ends lost 4 bases and 4 bases respectively, with 11 bases between them. The CDR3 bases are TGCGCCAGCAGCGCCCTACCTACAGAGACCCAGTACTTC. This gives the protein CASSALPTETQYF.

The gene calls are TRBV7-9 and TRBJ1-1, with D uncertain. Germline CDR1 SEHNR, CDR2 FQNEAQ (reference sequence). The CDR3 runs 13 residues. The ends were cut back, 0 bases at V and 7 bases at J, with 9 bases in the middle. This CDR3 is CASSLAGLVEAFF. In DNA, the CDR3 is TGTGCCAGCAGCTTAGCCGGGCTCGTTGAAGCTTTCTTT.

The chain joins TRBV7-6 to TRBJ2-3; 14 bases fit TRBD2. Germline values: CDR1 SGHVS, CDR2 FNYEAQ. The trim removed 7 bases at V and 6 bases at J, leaving 3 bases unmatched. CDR3 length equals 14 residues. The CDR3 here is CASTTSGGADTQYF. The CDR3 region has the DNA TGTGCCAGCACGACTAGCGGGGGGGCGGATACGCAGTATTTT.

The sample holds a few counts of this clonotype. This sequence joins TRBV28 and TRBJ2-7; D is possibly TRBD1 or TRBD2 (5 bases each). The CDR3 length is 14 residues. The V end lost 3 bases, the J end lost 4 bases, and 13 bases lay between the germline ends. The germline V gene has CDR1 MDHEN and CDR2 SYDVKM. CDR3 nucleotide sequence: TGTGCCAGCAGTTTGAAGGGGAGTTGGTACGAGCAGTACTTC. This sequence encodes CASSLKGSWYEQYF.

The V gene is TRBV6-5, the J gene TRBJ2-3; 15 bases align to TRBD2. The trim removed 5 bases at V and 7 bases at J, leaving 7 bases unmatched. Germline V gene sequence: CDR1 MNHEY, CDR2 SVGAGI. The CDR3 consists of 16 residues. The CDR3 region is CASSRYGLAGGYTQYF. DNA for the CDR3: TGTGCCAGCAGTCGCTATGGACTAGCGGGGGGGTATACGCAGTATTTT.

Here the CDR3 DNA reads TGCGCCAGCAGCCTAGGGAGCGGGGTCGTCTACAATGAGCAGTACTTC. Its protein is CASSLGSGVVYNEQYF. This chain uses TRBV4-3 with TRBJ2-5, with 7 bases that match TRBD2. The CDR3 loop spans 16 amino acids. After removal of 4 bases from V and 11 bases from J, the junction contained 19 bases not matched to a gene. Per germline, CDR1 LGHNA and CDR2 YSLEER.

This chain joins TRBV21-1 and TRBJ1-2; TRBD1 is taken as the D call from the table, unchecked against the DNA. TRBV21-1 is a pseudogene locus. This CDR3 region has 18 residues. CDR3 residues: CASRCSRRDRGQSVGYTF. CDR3 in DNA: TGTGCCAGCAGGTGCTCTCGCCGGGACAGGGGGCAATCGGTTGGCTACACCTTC.